These 15 T cell receptor beta chains came from one sample sequenced in a study of T cell responses to AZD1222 COVID-19 vaccine. Generated by immunoSEQ multiplex PCR, the TCRdb table keeps only in-frame clones and is missing some. The repertoire consists of roughly 42,000 clones, with around 81% occurring once and the leading ten covering about 3.9%. The sequencing here drew on peripheral blood, taken on day 0 of AZD1222 vaccination. The receptors come from an adult in good health.

The chain links TRBV19 to TRBJ2-2; D call uncertain. Trimming removed 6 bases from V and 7 bases from J, with 12 bases in between. Germline CDR1 reads LNHDA; CDR2 reads SQIVND (reference sequence). The CDR3 extends over 13 amino acids. This chain's CDR3 is CASRPLSGGELFF. The CDR3 nucleotides read TGTGCCAGTAGGCCCCTTTCTGGCGGGGAGCTGTTTTTT. The full variable domain, rest sourced from reference TRBV19 and TRBJ2-2, is DGGITQSPKYLFRKEGQNVTLSCEQNLNHDAMYWYRQDPGQGLRLIYYSQIVNDFQKGDIAEGYSVSREKKESFPLTVTSAQKNPTAFYLCASRPLSGGELFFGEGSRLTVL.

The chain recombines TRBV5-1 with TRBJ1-6; D is uncertain. CDR1 SGHRS and CDR2 YFSETQ come from the germline V gene. Between the trimmed V and J ends, which lost 5 bases and 5 bases, there was a span of 5 bases. This CDR3 spans 12 amino acids. The CDR3 reads CASRTDNSPLHF. The DNA of the CDR3 is TGCGCCAGCAGAACGGATAATTCACCCCTCCACTTT.

This chain uses TRBV6-1 with TRBJ2-2; possibly TRBD1 or TRBD2 for D (5 bases each). CDR3 length equals 15 residues. CDR1 MNHNS and CDR2 SASEGT come from the germline V gene. The V gene lost 3 bases and the J gene lost 9 bases, with 17 bases spanning the gap. For the CDR3, the DNA is TGTGCCAGCAGTGATCTGGGGACCGGCAAGTGGGAGCTGTTTTTT. This sequence encodes CASSDLGTGKWELFF.

This rearrangement joins TRBV24-1 to TRBJ2-3; D remains ambiguous. V was shortened by 1 base and J by 0 bases, with 7 bases between the two germline ends. Germline V gene data show CDR1 as KGHDR and CDR2 as SFDVKD. The CDR3 is 15 amino acids. The CDR3 DNA follows: TGTGCCACCAGTGATTTCGGGTCTAGCACAGATACGCAGTATTTT. Its protein is CATSDFGSSTDTQYF.

The rearrangement links TRBV7-9 to TRBJ1-3, with TRBD1 as a possible D gene (5 bases). V was clipped by 5 bases and J by 3 bases, with 11 bases between them. Germline-derived CDR1 and CDR2 are SEHNR and FQNEAQ (reference sequence). CDR3 size: 14 residues. This CDR3 is CASSPRTLGNTIYF. In DNA form, the CDR3 reads TGTGCCAGCAGCCCCAGGACACTTGGAAACACCATATATTTT. Combining the CDR3 with reference TRBV7-9 and TRBJ1-3 gives the whole variable domain DTGVSQNPRHKITKRGQNVTFRCDPISEHNRLYWYRQTLGQGPEFLTYFQNEAQLEKSRLLSDRFSAERPKGSFSTLEIQRTEQGDSAMYLCASSPRTLGNTIYFGEGSWLTVV.

V gene TRBV7-9 combines with J gene TRBJ1-6; D perhaps matches TRBD1 (5 bases). V lost 2 bases, J lost 8 bases, and 13 bases lay in between. The length of the CDR3 is 15 residues. Germline lookup yields CDR1 SEHNR and CDR2 FQNEAQ (reference sequence). The CDR3 loop reads CASSLQGGRDSPLHF. The CDR3 region has the DNA TGTGCCAGCAGCTTACAGGGTGGTAGGGATTCACCCCTCCACTTT. The variable domain in full, completed from reference TRBV7-9 and TRBJ1-6, reads DTGVSQNPRHKITKRGQNVTFRCDPISEHNRLYWYRQTLGQGPEFLTYFQNEAQLEKSRLLSDRFSAERPKGSFSTLEIQRTEQGDSAMYLCASSLQGGRDSPLHFGNGTRLTVT.

The V and J genes are TRBV29-1 and TRBJ2-5, with no clear D. The V end was cut by 3 bases, the J end by 1 base, with 9 bases between. Germline V CDR1 and CDR2: SQVTM, ANQGSEA. The CDR3 is made up of 13 amino acids. CDR3 loop: CSVDSGPQETQYF. The CDR3 DNA follows: TGCAGCGTTGACTCAGGCCCCCAAGAGACCCAGTACTTC.

The chain carries TRBV6-6 and TRBJ1-1; D unresolved. Trimming left V 6 bases short and J 4 bases short, with 9 bases between. Per the germline V gene, CDR1 is MNHNY and CDR2 is SVGAGI (reference sequence). The CDR3 spans 12 residues. As DNA, the CDR3 is TGTGCCAGCAGCCCCGGGGTCACTGAAGCTTTCTTT. Amino acid sequence: CASSPGVTEAFF.

This chain joins TRBV2 and TRBJ2-7; no clear D gene. Trimming shortened V by 0 bases and J by 4 bases, and 1 base separated the two germline ends. CDR3 length: 11 amino acids. Germline CDR1 reads SNHLY; CDR2 reads FYNNEI. DNA of the CDR3: TGTGCCAGCAGTGAAGCATACGAGCAGTACTTC. Encoded protein: CASSEAYEQYF.

The gene calls are TRBV3-1 (or the pseudogene TRBV3-2) and TRBJ1-1; D gene unclear. Looked up from germline, CDR1 is LGHDT and CDR2 is YNNKEL (reference sequence). There are 13 residues in the CDR3. V was pared by 0 bases and J by 11 bases, with 13 bases between. CDR3 protein: CASSQDVGFTAFF. The CDR3, as DNA: TGTGCCAGCAGCCAAGACGTAGGGTTTACGGCTTTCTTT.

This clone was seen only a few times. V is TRBV11-3 and J is TRBJ1-1; no firm D call. Trimming left V 4 bases short and J 10 bases short, with 16 bases between. This CDR3 has 13 residues. Germline V gives CDR1 SGHNT, CDR2 YENEEA. CDR3 in amino acids: CASSSARHDRAFF. The DNA of the CDR3 is TGTGCCAGCAGCTCCGCTAGGCATGATCGAGCTTTCTTT.

The gene calls are TRBV19 and TRBJ2-7; 11 nucleotides match TRBD1. Germline V CDR1 and CDR2: LNHDA, SQIVND (reference sequence). The ends lost 2 bases at V and 0 bases at J; junction bases unmatched: 6. There are 17 residues in the CDR3. The CDR3 loop reads CASSIRSGTGGSYEQYF. CDR3 bases: TGTGCCAGTAGTATACGGTCCGGGACAGGGGGCTCCTACGAGCAGTACTTC. The complete variable domain, with remaining parts taken from reference TRBV19 and TRBJ2-7, reads DGGITQSPKYLFRKEGQNVTLSCEQNLNHDAMYWYRQDPGQGLRLIYYSQIVNDFQKGDIAEGYSVSREKKESFPLTVTSAQKNPTAFYLCASSIRSGTGGSYEQYFGPGTRLTVT.

The rearrangement uses TRBV5-1 and TRBJ1-4, with 7 bases matching TRBD1. Germline V gene lookup returns CDR1 SGHRS and CDR2 YFSETQ. Losses at the gene ends were 2 bases for V and 5 bases for J; bases not matched to a gene: 6. The CDR3 runs to 15 residues. CDR3 DNA: TGCGCCAGCAGCTTACTCGGGACAGAGAATGAAAAACTGTTTTTT. This translates into CASSLLGTENEKLFF.

The rearrangement uses TRBV28 and TRBJ1-3; 7 positions match TRBD1. This CDR3 region has 13 residues. Germline values: CDR1 MDHEN, CDR2 SYDVKM. The CDR3 DNA follows: TGTGTCACACTAGGGGGCGAGCGAAACACCATATATTTT. Its protein product is CVTLGGERNTIYF.

The CDR3 nucleotides read TGTGCCAGTAGTATAACAGGGGGCAAATCCGGGGAGCTGTTTTTT. Translated, it gives CASSITGGKSGELFF. V and J are TRBV19 and TRBJ2-2, with TRBD1 matching 9 bases. Germline CDR1 LNHDA, CDR2 SQIVND (reference sequence). Germline trimming cut 2 bases from V and 6 bases from J; bases unmatched to any gene: 4. The CDR3 consists of 15 residues.